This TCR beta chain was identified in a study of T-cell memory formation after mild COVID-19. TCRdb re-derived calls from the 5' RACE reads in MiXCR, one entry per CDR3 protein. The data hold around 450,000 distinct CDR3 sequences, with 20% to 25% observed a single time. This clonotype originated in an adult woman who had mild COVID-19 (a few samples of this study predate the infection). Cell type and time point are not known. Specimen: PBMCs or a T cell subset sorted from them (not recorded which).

The CDR3 bases are TGCGCCAGCAGCTTGACGTCTGGTTTTGGGGAGACCCAGTACTTC. Its translation is CASSLTSGFGETQYF. The J gene is TRBJ2-5, the V gene TRBV5-1; D not resolved. V lost 1 base to trimming and J lost 5 bases, with 15 bases between them. Germline values: CDR1 SGHRS, CDR2 YFSETQ. This CDR3 is 15 amino acids long.